These 28 T cell receptor beta chains came from one sample sequenced in a study of blood T cell repertoires in COVID-19 (dated by TCRdb to the early 2020s). Library preparation used the immunoSEQ multiplex PCR assay. The table comes from immuneACCESS by way of TCRdb, which keeps in-frame sequences with V and J called. Part of the clones is missing from these tables; in studies checked, under half for an unresolved V gene and the rest for unknown reasons. The table for this sample lists fewer than 400,000 clones; roughly 89% of them were counted only once. The top ten clones comprise 1.7% of the sample. Sequencing was done on a sample of PBMCs or T cells enriched from blood (not recorded which). These receptors came from a woman aged 30 to 39 who had recovered from COVID-19.

V gene TRBV15 combines with J gene TRBJ1-3; D remains ambiguous. V lost 1 base to trimming and J lost 0 bases, with 13 bases between them. CDR3 length equals 17 residues. CDR1 and CDR2 from the germline V gene are LNHNV and YYDKDF (reference sequence). CDR3 coding DNA: TGTGCCACCAGCAGAGCGAGGGTCCGCAGCTCTGGAAACACCATATATTTT. This gives the protein CATSRARVRSSGNTIYF.

The V gene is TRBV15, the J gene TRBJ1-1; TRBD1 is a possible D gene (5 bases). This CDR3 region has 13 residues. Per the germline V gene, CDR1 is LNHNV and CDR2 is YYDKDF (reference sequence). Trimming shortened V by 0 bases and J by 10 bases, and 12 bases separated the two germline ends. CDR3: CATSRDRGGVAFF. The DNA for the CDR3 is TGTGCCACCAGCAGAGATCGGGGCGGGGTAGCTTTCTTT.

This clone was observed a few times. The V and J genes are TRBV2 and TRBJ2-7; D perhaps matches TRBD2 (5 bases). The CDR3 spans 16 residues. Trimming removed 3 bases from V and 0 bases from J, with 15 bases in between. Germline V gene data show CDR1 as SNHLY and CDR2 as FYNNEI. The CDR3 DNA follows: TGTGCCAGCAGTGACGAGTGGCGGAGGAGCTCCTACGAGCAGTACTTC. Translating it yields CASSDEWRRSSYEQYF. The full variable domain, completed using reference TRBV2 and TRBJ2-7, is EPEVTQTPSHQVTQMGQEVILRCVPISNHLYFYWYRQILGQKVEFLVSFYNNEISEKSEIFDDQFSVERPDGSNFTLKIRSTKLEDSAMYFCASSDEWRRSSYEQYFGPGTRLTVT.

The rearrangement uses TRBV11-3 and TRBJ2-1; D is uncertain. With 1 base removed from V and 8 bases from J, the gap between germline ends came to 12 bases. Germline V gene data show CDR1 as SGHNT and CDR2 as YENEEA. The CDR3 loop spans 14 amino acids. CDR3 in DNA: TGTGCCAGCAGCTTAGGCGCGGCCACGGATGAGCAGTTCTTC. Translated: CASSLGAATDEQFF.

The chain uses TRBV7-9 and TRBJ1-3; the D gene is possibly TRBD1 (6 bases). CDR3 length: 15 residues. V lost 3 bases and J lost 0, with 9 bases in between. CDR1 and CDR2 (germline): SEHNR, FQNEAQ (reference sequence). This chain's CDR3 is CASSFGQTSGNTIYF. CDR3 DNA sequence: TGTGCCAGCAGCTTTGGACAGACCTCTGGAAACACCATATATTTT.

This chain uses TRBV16 with TRBJ1-5; D unresolved. The V end lost 2 bases, the J end lost 0 bases, and 5 bases lay between the germline ends. The CDR3 has 14 residues. Germline CDR1 reads KGHSY; CDR2 reads FQNENV. For the CDR3, the DNA is TGTGCCAGCAGCCAACAGAATAGCAATCAGCCCCAGCATTTT. This codes for CASSQQNSNQPQHF.

The genes are TRBV25-1 and TRBJ2-3; 7 bases map to TRBD1. Germline lookup yields CDR1 MGHDK and CDR2 SYGVNS. CDR3 length equals 14 residues. J gave up 8 bases and V 7 bases, and 12 bases lay outside the gene matches. This CDR3 reads CASTEGGYGGTQYF. CDR3 DNA: TGTGCCAGCACCGAAGGGGGCTACGGTGGTACGCAGTATTTT. Full variable domain (outside the CDR3, taken from reference TRBV25-1 and TRBJ2-3): EADIYQTPRYLVIGTGKKITLECSQTMGHDKMYWYQQDPGMELHLIHYSYGVNSTEKGDLSSESTVSRIRTEHFPLTLESARPSHTSQYLCASTEGGYGGTQYFGPGTRLTVL.

The chain has TRBV7-6 and TRBJ2-1, with 7 bases fitting TRBD2. V lost 5 bases, J lost 0 bases, and 10 bases stayed unmatched. Germline loops: CDR1 SGHVS, CDR2 FNYEAQ. The CDR3 covers 17 residues. In DNA, the CDR3 is TGTGCCAGCAGCCTTTACGGACTAGTAAGCTCCTACAATGAGCAGTTCTTC. The encoded protein is CASSLYGLVSSYNEQFF.

This clone occurred many times. Other DNA sequences of this sample code for an identical CDR3. This chain connects TRBV4-1 to TRBJ2-7, with 7 bases matching TRBD1. Germline CDR1 and CDR2: MGHRA and YSYEKL. V shed 3 bases, J shed 0 bases, and the junction held 5 bases outside the gene matches. The CDR3 runs to 15 residues. This CDR3 is CASSHSQGLSYEQYF. CDR3 nucleotides: TGCGCCAGCAGCCATTCACAGGGGCTCTCCTACGAGCAGTACTTC.

This chain uses TRBV28 with TRBJ1-6; D is uncertain. The CDR3 spans 13 residues. Germline CDR1 reads MDHEN; CDR2 reads SYDVKM. V lost 4 bases and J lost 7, with 8 bases in between. The CDR3 loop is CASSSTYNSPLHF. The CDR3 nucleotides read TGTGCCAGCAGTTCTACTTACAATTCACCCCTCCACTTT.

This sequence joins TRBV27 and TRBJ2-3, with 7 bases aligning to TRBD1. CDR1 is MNHEY, CDR2 SMNVEV, per germline (reference sequence). With V trimmed by 6 bases and J by 0 bases, 3 bases remained unmatched. CDR3 length: 14 amino acids. The CDR3 nucleotides are TGTGCCAGCAGCCGACAGGGTAGCACAGATACGCAGTATTTT. Protein: CASSRQGSTDTQYF.

The chain recombines TRBV7-2 with TRBJ2-7; 9 positions match TRBD2. The V and J ends lost 1 base and 8 bases, in that order; junction bases with no gene match: 18. This CDR3 is built from 18 residues. Germline-derived CDR1 and CDR2 are SGHTA and FQGNSA. CDR3 in DNA: TGTGCCAGCAGCTTAGGTGGCGGGGGGGAACTACTACCTACGAAGCAGTACTTC. Encoded protein: CASSLGGGGELLPTKQYF. Filled out from reference TRBV7-2 and TRBJ2-7, the complete variable domain reads GAGVSQSPSNKVTEKGKDVELRCDPISGHTALYWYRQSLGQGLEFLIYFQGNSAPDKSGLPSDRFSAERTGGSVSTLTIQRTQQEDSAVYLCASSLGGGGELLPTKQYFGPGTRLTVT.

The V and J genes are TRBV27 and TRBJ1-2; the D is unclear. V gave up 8 bases and J gave up 6 bases, with 16 bases separating them. Looked up from germline, CDR1 is MNHEY and CDR2 is SMNVEV (reference sequence). The CDR3 spans 13 residues. The CDR3 reads CASGRTVGDGYTF. CDR3 DNA: TGTGCCAGCGGTCGGACGGTGGGAGATGGCTACACCTTC.

The V and J genes are TRBV18 and TRBJ1-1; the D is unclear. Trimming took 5 bases from V and 6 from J, leaving 7 bases between them. The germline gives CDR1 KGHSH, CDR2 LQKENI. CDR3 length: 11 amino acids. In DNA, the CDR3 is TGTGCCAGCTCAGAGCTAGCTGAAGCTTTCTTT. The encoded protein is CASSELAEAFF. Based on the CDR3 plus reference TRBV18 and TRBJ1-1, the full variable domain is NAGVMQNPRHLVRRRGQEARLRCSPMKGHSHVYWYRQLPEEGLKFMVYLQKENIIDESGMPKERFSAEFPKEGPSILRIQQVVRGDSAAYFCASSELAEAFFGQGTRLTVV.

The J gene is TRBJ1-4, the V gene TRBV30, with 9 bases aligning to TRBD1. The germline V gene encodes CDR1 GTSNPN and CDR2 SVGIG (reference sequence). Trimming cost V 3 bases and J 7 bases; bases outside gene matches: 3. The CDR3 contains 13 residues. The CDR3 region has the DNA TGTGCCTGGAGCACAGGGGGCGCTGAAAAACTGTTTTTT. The encoded protein is CAWSTGGAEKLFF.

This sequence joins TRBV28 and TRBJ2-7; D might be TRBD1 (6 bases). The CDR3 spans 15 residues. V lost 4 bases and J 1 base, leaving 14 bases between the germline ends. The V gene's germline CDR1 is MDHEN and CDR2 SYDVKM. The CDR3 loop reads CASSSPGQRSYEQYF. The CDR3 coding sequence is TGTGCCAGCAGTTCCCCAGGACAGAGATCCTACGAGCAGTACTTC.

The chain combines TRBV3-1 (or the pseudogene TRBV3-2) with TRBJ2-2, with TRBD2 matching over 9 bases. V shed 4 bases, J shed 1 base, and the junction held 7 bases outside the gene matches. This CDR3 contains 17 residues. CDR1 is LGHDT and CDR2 is YNNKEL in the germline V gene (reference sequence). The CDR3 here is CASSPQKRGENTGELFF. The CDR3 DNA follows: TGTGCCAGCAGCCCCCAGAAGCGGGGGGAGAACACCGGGGAGCTGTTTTTT.

CDR3 sequence reads: CAISESVAPQETQYF. Written as DNA, the CDR3 is TGTGCCATCAGTGAGTCGGTAGCGCCCCAAGAGACCCAGTACTTC. The rearrangement uses TRBV10-3 and TRBJ2-5; D may be TRBD2 (5 bases). The V gene lost 0 bases and the J gene lost 1 base, with 9 bases spanning the gap. The germline CDR1 and CDR2 sequences are ENHRY and SYGVKD. CDR3 length: 15 residues.

In nucleotides, the CDR3 is TGTGCAAGTCGCCCGGGACTAGCGTTCGGACAGCAGTTCTTC. Amino acid sequence: CASRPGLAFGQQFF. The chain carries TRBV12-2 and TRBJ2-1; the table's TRBD2 call for D was not verified on the DNA. TRBV12-2 is recorded as a pseudogene. CDR3 length: 14 residues.

The chain uses TRBV7-2 and TRBJ2-7; D not resolved. CDR1 and CDR2 from the germline V gene are SGHTA and FQGNSA. The CDR3 has 12 residues. V was trimmed by 4 bases and J by 10 bases, leaving 14 bases between them. CDR3 in DNA: TGTGCCAGCAGCTCCCCGGGTCCCGAACAGTACTTC. Translation: CASSSPGPEQYF.

This rearrangement joins TRBV2 to TRBJ2-7, with 10 bases lining up with TRBD2. The CDR3 has 14 residues. V lost 10 bases, J lost 1 base, and 7 bases stayed unmatched. The germline V gene has CDR1 SNHLY and CDR2 FYNNEI. CDR3 loop: CATGAGLASYEQYF. As DNA, the CDR3 is TGTGCCACTGGGGCGGGACTAGCGTCCTACGAGCAGTACTTC. The variable domain in full, completed from reference TRBV2 and TRBJ2-7, reads EPEVTQTPSHQVTQMGQEVILRCVPISNHLYFYWYRQILGQKVEFLVSFYNNEISEKSEIFDDQFSVERPDGSNFTLKIRSTKLEDSAMYFCATGAGLASYEQYFGPGTRLTVT.

The chain couples TRBV7-6 to TRBJ2-3; 10 nucleotides agree with TRBD2. Trimming cost V 2 bases and J 4 bases; bases outside gene matches: 6. Germline values: CDR1 SGHVS, CDR2 FNYEAQ. The CDR3 extends over 16 amino acids. Here the CDR3 reads CASSLSLSGGADTQYF. In nucleotides, the CDR3 is TGTGCCAGCAGCTTAAGTCTCAGCGGGGGGGCAGATACGCAGTATTTT. The full variable domain, with the rest looked up from reference TRBV7-6 and TRBJ2-3, is GAGVSQSPRYKVTKRGQDVALRCDPISGHVSLYWYRQALGQGPEFLTYFNYEAQQDKSGLPNDRFSAERPEGSISTLTIQRTEQRDSAMYRCASSLSLSGGADTQYFGPGTRLTVL.

The V and J genes are TRBV19 and TRBJ1-2; no clear D. V was shortened by 2 bases and J by 9 bases, with 16 bases between the two germline ends. Looked up from germline, CDR1 is LNHDA and CDR2 is SQIVND (reference sequence). This CDR3 spans 14 amino acids. CDR3 sequence: CASSIKGAKTSYTF. CDR3 nucleotide sequence: TGTGCCAGTAGTATAAAGGGAGCCAAAACAAGCTACACCTTC.

The chain has TRBV12-5 and TRBJ2-5; no clear D. V was pared by 1 base and J by 1 base, with 4 bases between. Germline V gives CDR1 LGHNT, CDR2 FRNRAP. The CDR3 sequence is 13 residues long. The CDR3 DNA sequence: TGTGCTAGTGGTTTGGGGCCCCAAGAGACCCAGTACTTC. Amino acid sequence: CASGLGPQETQYF.

The genes are TRBV6-2 or TRBV6-3 and TRBJ1-5; 8 bases map to TRBD1. This CDR3 is built from 15 residues. The ends lost 4 bases at V and 1 base at J; junction bases unmatched: 3. Germline CDR1 is MNHEY and CDR2 is SVGEGT. For the CDR3, the DNA is TGTGCCAGCAGTTCAGGGGGCAGGAGCAATCAGCCCCAGCATTTT. Translating it yields CASSSGGRSNQPQHF.

The chain carries TRBV29-1 and TRBJ1-1; 8 bases agree with TRBD1. V was clipped by 3 bases and J by 0 bases; unmatched bases: 12. The CDR3 has 17 residues. Germline loops: CDR1 SQVTM, CDR2 ANQGSEA. The CDR3 sequence is CSVDRFGQGLLNTEAFF. In nucleotides, the CDR3 is TGCAGCGTTGATCGTTTCGGACAGGGTCTCCTGAACACTGAAGCTTTCTTT.

This clone was seen only a few times. This rearrangement joins TRBV25-1 to TRBJ1-2; TRBD1 is a possible D gene (5 bases). There are 16 residues in the CDR3. Per germline, CDR1 MGHDK and CDR2 SYGVNS. V was cut by 0 bases and J by 2 bases, with 13 bases left in between. The CDR3 here is CASSEYYPTENYGYTF. The CDR3 DNA reads as TGTGCCAGCAGTGAATATTACCCGACAGAGAACTATGGCTACACCTTC.

Here the CDR3 DNA reads TGTGCCAGTAGTTTGGCCCCCTCTGGAAACACCATATATTTT. It codes for CASSLAPSGNTIYF. The chain employs TRBV19 and TRBJ1-3; D not resolved. V was pared by 5 bases and J by 0 bases, with 8 bases between. There are 14 residues in the CDR3. CDR1 LNHDA and CDR2 SQIVND come from the germline V gene (reference sequence).